These 26 T cell receptor beta chains originate from one sample sequenced in a study of cytomegalovirus exposure and HLA in healthy donors. Use of 60 Vbeta and 13 Jbeta primers characterized the PCR. The data were produced by immunoSEQ multiplex PCR, yet TCRdb's version contains in-frame clones alone and is incomplete. This table holds over 150,000 clones, over 70% found once. The sequenced sample was PBMCs. The receptors derive from a woman between 18 and 29 years old in good health and CMV-seronegative.

J is TRBJ2-7 and V is TRBV28; 9 bases agree with TRBD1. There are 17 residues in the CDR3. Germline V CDR1 and CDR2: MDHEN, SYDVKM. V shed 4 bases, J shed 2 bases, and the junction held 12 bases outside the gene matches. CDR3 DNA sequence: TGTGCCAGCAGTTCGACTCTAGGGACAGGGCTTGCCTACGAGCAGTACTTC. As protein: CASSSTLGTGLAYEQYF.

The chain has TRBV2 and TRBJ1-5, with 9 nucleotides matching TRBD1. Per the germline V gene, CDR1 is SNHLY and CDR2 is FYNNEI. J lost 6 bases, V lost 7 bases, and 10 bases had no gene match. CDR3 length: 15 residues. CDR3 DNA: TGTGCCAGCACACCAACCGGGACAGGGAGTCAGCCCCAGCATTTT. It translates to CASTPTGTGSQPQHF.

This clone has just a few counts. The V gene is TRBV11-2, the J gene TRBJ1-2; D gene ambiguous. Germline CDR1 is SGHAT and CDR2 is FQNNGV. CDR3 size: 13 residues. The V and J ends lost 6 bases and 6 bases respectively, with 14 bases between them. CDR3 coding DNA: TGTGCCAGCAGTATCTGGAGTCGCGATGGCTACACCTTC. Translating gives CASSIWSRDGYTF. Using reference TRBV11-2 and TRBJ1-2 for the parts outside the CDR3, the full variable domain is EAGVAQSPRYKIIEKRQSVAFWCNPISGHATLYWYQQILGQGPKLLIQFQNNGVVDDSQLPKDRFSAERLKGVDSTLKIQPAKLEDSAVYLCASSIWSRDGYTFGSGTRLTVV.

The chain combines TRBV9 with TRBJ2-3, with 7 nucleotides matching TRBD2. J lost 2 bases, V lost 0 bases, and 3 bases had no gene match. The CDR3 covers 15 residues. CDR1 is SGDLS and CDR2 is YYNGEE in the germline V gene. The CDR3 DNA reads as TGTGCCAGCAGCGTAGGGGGAGGGTCCACAGATACGCAGTATTTT. Translating gives CASSVGGGSTDTQYF. Using reference TRBV9 and TRBJ2-3 for the parts outside the CDR3, the full variable domain is DSGVTQTPKHLITATGQRVTLRCSPRSGDLSVYWYQQSLDQGLQFLIQYYNGEERAKGNILERFSAQQFPDLHSELNLSSLELGDSALYFCASSVGGGSTDTQYFGPGTRLTVL.

V and J are TRBV2 and TRBJ1-1; no definite D call. This CDR3 contains 14 residues. V lost 3 bases and J 4 bases, leaving 12 bases between the germline ends. Germline loops: CDR1 SNHLY, CDR2 FYNNEI. The CDR3 bases are TGTGCCAGCAGTGACAGGCCTCAAGGCACTGAAGCTTTCTTT. This encodes CASSDRPQGTEAFF.

The V gene is TRBV7-9, the J gene TRBJ2-2, with D maybe TRBD1 (5 bases). The V gene lost 2 bases and the J gene lost 3 bases, with 10 bases spanning the gap. The CDR3 totals 15 residues. Germline V gives CDR1 SEHNR, CDR2 FQNEAQ (reference sequence). The CDR3 nucleotides read TGTGCCAGCAGCTTAAAAGGGGCCTACACCGGGGAGCTGTTTTTT. It translates to CASSLKGAYTGELFF.

The rearrangement joins TRBV6-1 to TRBJ1-1; TRBD1 is a possible D gene (6 bases). V lost 1 base to trimming and J lost 5 bases, with 17 bases between them. The germline V gene encodes CDR1 MNHNS and CDR2 SASEGT. The CDR3 is made up of 16 amino acids. CDR3 DNA: TGTGCCAGCAGTGAAGATACAGGGCAAGGGGGAACTGAAGCTTTCTTT. This gives the protein CASSEDTGQGGTEAFF.

V is TRBV10-1 and J is TRBJ2-2; maybe TRBD1 (5 bases). Trimming removed 6 bases from V and 5 bases from J, with 13 bases in between. The CDR3 consists of 14 residues. Per germline, CDR1 WNHNN and CDR2 SYGVQD (reference sequence). In DNA form, the CDR3 reads TGCGCCAGCAGGTTATTTTCAGGGACCGGGGAGCTGTTTTTT. This encodes CASRLFSGTGELFF.

The chain has TRBV7-6 and TRBJ2-1; the D gene is possibly TRBD2 (7 bases). CDR1 SGHVS and CDR2 FNYEAQ come from the germline V gene. The CDR3 consists of 17 residues. The V end lost 0 bases, the J end lost 0 bases, and 12 bases lay between the germline ends. In nucleotides, the CDR3 is TGTGCCAGCAGCTTAGCGTGGGGGGGCTCCTCCTACAATGAGCAGTTCTTC. It is translated as CASSLAWGGSSYNEQFF.

The V call is TRBV4-3, the J call TRBJ2-1, with 9 bases lining up with TRBD2. With V trimmed by 4 bases and J by 0 bases, 4 bases remained unmatched. Germline CDR1 and CDR2: LGHNA and YSLEER. The CDR3 consists of 16 residues. The CDR3 loop is CASSRILAGSYNEQFF. The CDR3 bases are TGCGCCAGCAGCCGCATACTAGCGGGCTCCTACAATGAGCAGTTCTTC.

J is TRBJ2-7 and V is TRBV19; D is perhaps TRBD1 (5 bases). Trimming shortened V by 2 bases and J by 2 bases, and 19 bases separated the two germline ends. Per the germline V gene, CDR1 is LNHDA and CDR2 is SQIVND (reference sequence). CDR3 length: 17 amino acids. This CDR3 reads CASSIRGTGSPAYEQYF. The CDR3 DNA reads TGTGCCAGTAGTATAAGGGGCACAGGTTCCCCCGCCTACGAGCAGTACTTC.

The V and J genes are TRBV6-6 and TRBJ2-7, with D hard to call. Trimming removed 2 bases at V and 7 bases at J, with 9 bases between. Germline assignment: CDR1 MNHNY and CDR2 SVGAGI (reference sequence). The CDR3 runs to 12 residues. The CDR3 DNA is TGTGCCAGCAGTTACGACGTGCGGGAGCAGTACTTC. The encoded protein is CASSYDVREQYF.

This chain connects TRBV7-9 to TRBJ2-1, with TRBD2 identical over 10 bases. CDR1 is SEHNR and CDR2 is FQNEAQ in the germline V gene (reference sequence). This CDR3 region has 18 residues. V lost 0 bases and J lost 4; bases outside the gene matches: 9. The CDR3 is CASSLANLAGVSYNEQFF. The DNA for the CDR3 is TGTGCCAGCAGCTTAGCGAATCTAGCGGGAGTGTCTTACAATGAGCAGTTCTTC.

CDR3 nucleotide sequence: TGTGCCAGCAGCGAAAGACAGGGCAAGAACACTGAAGCTTTCTTT. Translated: CASSERQGKNTEAFF. The chain uses TRBV5-5 and TRBJ1-1, with TRBD1 matching 7 bases. The V gene's germline CDR1 is SGHKS and CDR2 YYEKEE (reference sequence). This CDR3 has 15 amino acids. V gave up 4 bases and J gave up 1 base; unmatched junction bases: 7.

Concerning this clone itself: This sample includes further DNA sequences coding for the same CDR3. The rearrangement joins TRBV6-5 to TRBJ2-7; D remains ambiguous. From germline, CDR1 is MNHEY and CDR2 SVGAGI. V was pared by 2 bases and J by 2 bases, with 7 bases between. This CDR3 is 13 amino acids long. CDR3 in amino acids: CASSYGQTYEQYF. The CDR3 DNA sequence: TGTGCCAGCAGTTACGGGCAAACCTACGAGCAGTACTTC.

The chain has TRBV19 and TRBJ1-2, with a possible D match to TRBD1 (5 bases). Germline V lookup: CDR1 LNHDA, CDR2 SQIVND (reference sequence). The CDR3 consists of 15 residues. V was trimmed by 0 bases and J by 4 bases, leaving 12 bases between them. CDR3 amino acids: CASSIEAGRTYGYTF. The CDR3 DNA reads TGTGCCAGTAGTATAGAGGCAGGGAGGACCTATGGCTACACCTTC.

The rearrangement uses TRBV5-8 and TRBJ2-7; D possibly corresponds to TRBD1 (6 bases). The CDR3 length is 15 residues. Trimming pared 3 bases from V and 1 base from J, leaving 14 bases between. Germline loops: CDR1 SGHTS, CDR2 YDEGEE. CDR3 protein: CASSWGWQGSYEQYF. For the CDR3, the DNA is TGTGCCAGCAGCTGGGGTTGGCAGGGGTCCTACGAGCAGTACTTC.

The CDR3 reads CASSLERGSYEQYF. The CDR3 DNA sequence: TGTGCCAGCAGCTTGGAACGGGGTTCCTACGAGCAGTACTTC. This sequence joins TRBV5-4 and TRBJ2-7, with a possible D match to TRBD2 (5 bases). The CDR3 spans 14 residues. Trimming shortened V by 0 bases and J by 1 base, and 8 bases separated the two germline ends. CDR1 and CDR2 from the germline V gene are SGHNT and YYREEE (reference sequence).

The chain recombines TRBV4-1 with TRBJ2-7, with D maybe TRBD2 (6 bases). Germline V gene data show CDR1 as MGHRA and CDR2 as YSYEKL. The CDR3 spans 16 residues. The V end was cut by 1 base, the J end by 4 bases, with 17 bases between. CDR3 amino acids: CASSQAPVPSVYEQYF. The CDR3 DNA reads as TGCGCCAGCAGCCAAGCCCCGGTGCCTAGCGTATACGAGCAGTACTTC.

This clone was seen once. The rearrangement uses TRBV5-6 and TRBJ2-1, with D uncertain. The CDR3 extends over 16 amino acids. Trimming shortened V by 0 bases and J by 5 bases, and 15 bases separated the two germline ends. CDR1 is SGHDT and CDR2 is YYEEEE in the germline V gene. Written as DNA, the CDR3 is TGTGCCAGCAGCTTGGTTGGCAAATCGTTAAACAATGAGCAGTTCTTC. Its translation is CASSLVGKSLNNEQFF.

The chain uses TRBV6-4 and TRBJ1-2; a weak D match, TRBD1 (5 bases). The V gene's germline CDR1 is MRHNA and CDR2 SNTAGT. V dropped 5 bases and J dropped 1 base, with 5 bases sitting between them. The CDR3 is 12 amino acids. The CDR3 reads CASSRGNYGYTF. CDR3 DNA: TGTGCCAGCAGTAGGGGTAACTATGGCTACACCTTC.

The chain joins TRBV7-3 to TRBJ2-1; 7 positions match TRBD2. CDR1 is SGHTA and CDR2 is FQGTGA in the germline V gene. This CDR3 region has 17 residues. The V gene end was trimmed by 5 bases and the J gene end by 0 bases; junction bases not matched to a gene: 10. The CDR3 is CASSPNGLDSSYNEQFF. For the CDR3, the DNA is TGTGCCAGCAGCCCTAACGGACTAGATAGCTCCTACAATGAGCAGTTCTTC.

This clone has more than one count but fewer than ten. J is TRBJ1-2 and V is TRBV7-6; D possibly corresponds to TRBD1 (6 bases). Germline-derived CDR1 and CDR2 are SGHVS and FNYEAQ. The CDR3 is made up of 14 amino acids. Trimming shortened V by 5 bases and J by 8 bases, and 18 bases separated the two germline ends. CDR3 amino acids: CASSPHSGVEGYTF. CDR3 nucleotide sequence: TGTGCCAGCAGCCCGCACTCAGGGGTAGAGGGCTACACCTTC.

The CDR3 protein is CASSQDPDRKETQYF. For the CDR3, the DNA is TGCGCCAGCAGCCAAGATCCGGACAGGAAAGAGACCCAGTACTTC. The V call is TRBV4-3, the J call TRBJ2-5, with 7 bases that match TRBD1. Germline CDR1 LGHNA, CDR2 YSLEER. The V gene end was trimmed by 0 bases and the J gene end by 3 bases; junction bases not matched to a gene: 4. The CDR3 runs to 15 residues.

The CDR3 protein is CASRQGPGNSPLHF. The CDR3 DNA sequence: TGTGCCAGCCGCCAAGGGCCGGGAAATTCACCCCTCCACTTT. The chain joins TRBV19 to TRBJ1-6; D ambiguous. Germline V gene lookup returns CDR1 LNHDA and CDR2 SQIVND (reference sequence). The CDR3 is made up of 14 amino acids. Trimming removed 9 bases at V and 7 bases at J, with 16 bases between.

The rearrangement links TRBV5-1 to TRBJ1-4, with TRBD1 matching over 9 bases. The CDR3 has 15 amino acids. Germline assignment: CDR1 SGHRS and CDR2 YFSETQ. With 5 bases clipped from V and 7 bases from J, the junction kept 9 bases outside the gene matches. The CDR3 loop is CASRITGGAGEKLFF. Here the CDR3 DNA reads TGCGCCAGCAGAATCACAGGGGGCGCCGGTGAAAAACTGTTTTTT.